Below are 11 T cell receptor beta chains sequenced from a single sample in a study of blood T cell repertoires in COVID-19. Some clones are missing from TCRdb's copy, which holds only in-frame ones; the method was immunoSEQ multiplex PCR. The table has roughly 500,000 clones, 88% seen once. The sequencing sample was made of PBMCs or T cells enriched from blood (not recorded which). The origin of the receptors is a woman aged 40 to 55 who had recovered from COVID-19.

The V gene is TRBV5-6, the J gene TRBJ1-1, with D uncertain. Germline CDR1 is SGHDT and CDR2 is YYEEEE. The ends were cut back, 0 bases at V and 6 bases at J, with 3 bases in the middle. The CDR3 has 11 amino acids. The CDR3 DNA is TGTGCCAGCAGCTTGGCCGCTGAAGCTTTCTTT. Its translation is CASSLAAEAFF.

V gene TRBV14 combines with J gene TRBJ1-1; no firm D call. Germline V lookup: CDR1 SGHDN, CDR2 FVKESK. Trimming cost V 4 bases and J 2 bases, with 11 bases left between them. There are 14 residues in the CDR3. CDR3 nucleotides: TGTGCCAGCAGCCCACAATACAGTAACACTGAAGCTTTCTTT. It is translated as CASSPQYSNTEAFF. The full variable domain, completed using reference TRBV14 and TRBJ1-1, is EAGVTQFPSHSVIEKGQTVTLRCDPISGHDNLYWYRRVMGKEIKFLLHFVKESKQDESGMPNNRFLAERTGGTYSTLKVQPAELEDSGVYFCASSPQYSNTEAFFGQGTRLTVV.

This clone was recorded only once. V usage is TRBV10-2 and J usage is TRBJ1-5; TRBD1 agrees at 7 bases. This CDR3 has 16 amino acids. The V segment lost 0 bases and the J segment 1 base; nucleotides outside the gene matches: 3. Per germline, CDR1 WSHSY and CDR2 SAAADI. CDR3: CASSESAGGSNQPQHF. DNA for the CDR3: TGCGCCAGCAGTGAGTCGGCAGGGGGGAGCAATCAGCCCCAGCATTTT.

The V gene is TRBV27, the J gene TRBJ2-7, with 8 bases that match TRBD1. CDR3 length equals 15 residues. Germline-derived CDR1 and CDR2 are MNHEY and SMNVEV (reference sequence). Trimming removed 7 bases from V and 5 bases from J; junction bases left unmatched: 13. The CDR3 coding sequence is TGTGCCAGCACCTCCAACTCGGGGACAGGCGACGAGCAGTACTTC. Translated, it gives CASTSNSGTGDEQYF.

This rearrangement joins TRBV14 to TRBJ2-3; no firm D call. Germline CDR1 SGHDN, CDR2 FVKESK. V lost 4 bases to trimming and J lost 2 bases, with 13 bases between them. This CDR3 has 15 amino acids. This CDR3 reads CASSPRLASTDTQYF. The CDR3 nucleotides are TGTGCCAGCAGCCCCCGACTGGCCTCCACAGATACGCAGTATTTT.

The chain links TRBV19 to TRBJ1-5, with a weak D call TRBD1 (5 bases). Germline V gene sequence: CDR1 LNHDA, CDR2 SQIVND (reference sequence). This CDR3 is built from 13 residues. V was clipped by 6 bases and J by 7 bases, with 13 bases between them. The CDR3 sequence is CASSRGGTQPQHF. The CDR3 nucleotides read TGTGCCAGTAGCCGGGGGGGGACCCAGCCCCAGCATTTT.

V gene TRBV4-3 combines with J gene TRBJ1-2; 12 nucleotides line up with TRBD1. This CDR3 has 16 residues. V dropped 0 bases and J dropped 6; count of bases not matched to a gene: 5. Per germline, CDR1 LGHNA and CDR2 YSLEER. CDR3 sequence: CASSQDRDRGQDGYTF. As DNA, the CDR3 is TGCGCCAGCAGCCAAGATCGGGACAGGGGGCAGGATGGCTACACCTTC.

The chain employs TRBV6-2 or TRBV6-3 and TRBJ2-7; D is possibly TRBD1 (6 bases). Per the germline V gene, CDR1 is MNHEY and CDR2 is SVGEGT. This CDR3 has 16 amino acids. The V end lost 3 bases, the J end lost 2 bases, and 17 bases lay between the germline ends. The CDR3 DNA follows: TGTGCCAGCAGTTATTCCCTACAGGGTCCGGCCTACGAGCAGTACTTC. As protein: CASSYSLQGPAYEQYF.

The V call is TRBV14, the J call TRBJ2-7, with 13 nucleotides matching TRBD2. CDR3 length: 16 amino acids. Germline CDR1 and CDR2: SGHDN and FVKESK. After removal of 4 bases from V and 4 bases from J, the junction contained 7 bases not matched to a gene. The CDR3 loop reads CASSLRTSGSGYEQYF. CDR3 nucleotide sequence: TGTGCCAGCAGCCTACGGACTAGCGGGAGTGGGTACGAGCAGTACTTC.

The rearrangement uses TRBV4-1 and TRBJ2-7, with 8 bases lining up with TRBD1. V trimming: 2 bases; J trimming: 0 bases; junction bases outside the gene matches: 6. This CDR3 comprises 16 residues. Germline V gene lookup returns CDR1 MGHRA and CDR2 YSYEKL. CDR3 bases: TGCGCCAGCAGCCAATGGACAGGGCAGAGCTCCTACGAGCAGTACTTC. Residues: CASSQWTGQSSYEQYF.

V and J are TRBV7-8 and TRBJ2-1; 16 bases match TRBD2. CDR3 length equals 17 residues. V trimming: 5 bases; J trimming: 7 bases; junction bases outside the gene matches: 8. Germline values: CDR1 SGHVS, CDR2 FQNEAQ. The CDR3 region has the DNA TGTGCCAGCAGCGCGGGACTAGCGGGAGGGTATCAAAATGAGCAGTTCTTC. Encoded protein: CASSAGLAGGYQNEQFF.